This record concerns one TCR beta chain sequence. Its antigen remains unidentified. The data were obtained in a study of identical twins' blood T cells. Study results and caveats: Each donor's most abundant TCRbeta clonotypes shared more CDR3 sequences with her twin than unrelated donors.

This CDR3 has 15 amino acids. V lost 0 bases and J 6 bases, leaving 11 bases between the germline ends. TCRdb passed the 5' RACE reads through MiXCR, listing each CDR3 protein once. The profile shows 350,000 to 450,000 distinct CDR3 sequences, more than 25% of them singletons. What was sequenced was PBMCs. The clonotype originates from a woman between 18 and 49 years old in good health. The genes are TRBV23-1 and TRBJ2-2; D not resolved. TRBV23-1 is an ORF, with its function uncertain. In DNA, the CDR3 is TGCGCCAGCAGTCAATCTGCATACGCCGCCGGGGAGCTGTTTTTT. Amino acids: CASSQSAYAAGELFF.